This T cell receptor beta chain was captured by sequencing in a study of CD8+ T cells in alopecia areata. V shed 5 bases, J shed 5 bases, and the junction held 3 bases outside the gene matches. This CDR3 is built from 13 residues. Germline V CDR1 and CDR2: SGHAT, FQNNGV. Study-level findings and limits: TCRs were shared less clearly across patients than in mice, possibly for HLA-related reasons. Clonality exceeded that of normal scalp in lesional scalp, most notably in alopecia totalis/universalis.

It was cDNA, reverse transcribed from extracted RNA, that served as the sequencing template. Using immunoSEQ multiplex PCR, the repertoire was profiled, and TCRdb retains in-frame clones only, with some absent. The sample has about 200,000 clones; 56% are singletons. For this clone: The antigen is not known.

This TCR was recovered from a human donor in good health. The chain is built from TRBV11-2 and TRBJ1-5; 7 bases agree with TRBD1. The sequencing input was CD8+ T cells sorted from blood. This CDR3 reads CASSPTGDQPQHF. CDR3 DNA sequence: TGTGCCAGCAGCCCTACAGGGGATCAGCCCCAGCATTTT.